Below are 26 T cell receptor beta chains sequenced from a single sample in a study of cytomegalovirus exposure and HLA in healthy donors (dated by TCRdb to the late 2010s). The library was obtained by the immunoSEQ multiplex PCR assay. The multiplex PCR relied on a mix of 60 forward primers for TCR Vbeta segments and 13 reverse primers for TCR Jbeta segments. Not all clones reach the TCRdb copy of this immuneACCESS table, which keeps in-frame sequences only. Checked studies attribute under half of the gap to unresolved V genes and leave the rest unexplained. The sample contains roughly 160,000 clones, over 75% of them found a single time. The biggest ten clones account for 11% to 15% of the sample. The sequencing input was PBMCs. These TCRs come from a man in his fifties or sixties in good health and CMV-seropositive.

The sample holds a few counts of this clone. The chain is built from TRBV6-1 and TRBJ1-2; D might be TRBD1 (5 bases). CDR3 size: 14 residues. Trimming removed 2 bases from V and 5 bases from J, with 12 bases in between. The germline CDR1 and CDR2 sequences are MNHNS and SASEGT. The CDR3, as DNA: TGTGCCAGCAGTGAAACGACAGCCGGGTATGGCTACACCTTC. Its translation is CASSETTAGYGYTF.

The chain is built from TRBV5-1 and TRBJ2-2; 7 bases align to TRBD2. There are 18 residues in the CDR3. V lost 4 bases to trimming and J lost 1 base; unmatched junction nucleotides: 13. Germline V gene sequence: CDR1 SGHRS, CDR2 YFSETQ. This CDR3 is CASSRMVGGTKNTGELFF. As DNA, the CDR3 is TGCGCCAGCAGCAGGATGGTAGGAGGGACTAAGAACACCGGGGAGCTGTTTTTT.

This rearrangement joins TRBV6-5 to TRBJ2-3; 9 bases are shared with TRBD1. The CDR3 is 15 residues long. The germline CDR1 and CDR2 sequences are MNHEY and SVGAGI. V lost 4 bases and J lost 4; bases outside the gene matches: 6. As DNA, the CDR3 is TGTGCCAGCAGTTCCCCTGGACAGGGGTCAGATACGCAGTATTTT. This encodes CASSSPGQGSDTQYF.

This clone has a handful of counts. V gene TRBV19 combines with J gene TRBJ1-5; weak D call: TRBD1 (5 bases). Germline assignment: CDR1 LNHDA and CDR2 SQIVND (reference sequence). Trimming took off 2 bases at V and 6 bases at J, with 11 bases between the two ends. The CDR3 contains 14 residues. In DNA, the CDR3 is TGTGCCAGTAGTATATCAGGCCAGGGTCAGCCCCAGCATTTT. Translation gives CASSISGQGQPQHF.

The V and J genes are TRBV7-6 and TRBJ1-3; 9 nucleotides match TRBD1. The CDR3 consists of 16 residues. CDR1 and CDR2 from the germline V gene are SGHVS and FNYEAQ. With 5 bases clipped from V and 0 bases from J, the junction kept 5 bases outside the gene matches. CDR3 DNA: TGTGCCAGCAGCGCGACAGGGGGGATCTCTGGAAACACCATATATTTT. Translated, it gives CASSATGGISGNTIYF. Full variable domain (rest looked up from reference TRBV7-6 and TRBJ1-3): GAGVSQSPRYKVTKRGQDVALRCDPISGHVSLYWYRQALGQGPEFLTYFNYEAQQDKSGLPNDRFSAERPEGSISTLTIQRTEQRDSAMYRCASSATGGISGNTIYFGEGSWLTVV.

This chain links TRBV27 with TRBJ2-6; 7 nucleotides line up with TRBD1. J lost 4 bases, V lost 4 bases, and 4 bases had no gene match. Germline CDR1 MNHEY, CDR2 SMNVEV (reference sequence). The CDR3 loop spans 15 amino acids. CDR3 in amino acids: CASSYRQGGANVLTF. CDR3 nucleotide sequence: TGTGCCAGCAGTTACCGACAGGGCGGGGCCAACGTCCTGACTTTC.

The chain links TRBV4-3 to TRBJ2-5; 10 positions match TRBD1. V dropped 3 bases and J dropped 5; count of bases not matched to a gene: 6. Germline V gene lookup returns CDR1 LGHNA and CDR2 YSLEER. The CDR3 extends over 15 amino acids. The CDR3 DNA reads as TGCGCCAGCAGCCACAGACAGGGGGCGAGGGAGACCCAGTACTTC. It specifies CASSHRQGARETQYF.

As DNA, the CDR3 is TGTGCCAGCAGCTTGGCAGGACAGGGGACCGGGATCTACGAGCAGTACTTC. It translates to CASSLAGQGTGIYEQYF. V is TRBV5-6 and J is TRBJ2-7, with 9 nucleotides matching TRBD1. Germline CDR1 is SGHDT and CDR2 is YYEEEE. The CDR3 sequence is 17 residues long. After removal of 0 bases from V and 3 bases from J, the junction contained 10 bases not matched to a gene.

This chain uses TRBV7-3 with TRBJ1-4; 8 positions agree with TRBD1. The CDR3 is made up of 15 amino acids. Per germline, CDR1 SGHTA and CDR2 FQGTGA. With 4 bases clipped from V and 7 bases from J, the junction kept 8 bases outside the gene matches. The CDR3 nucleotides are TGTGCCAGCAGCTACCGGACAGGGACGAGTGAAAAACTGTTTTTT. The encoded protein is CASSYRTGTSEKLFF.

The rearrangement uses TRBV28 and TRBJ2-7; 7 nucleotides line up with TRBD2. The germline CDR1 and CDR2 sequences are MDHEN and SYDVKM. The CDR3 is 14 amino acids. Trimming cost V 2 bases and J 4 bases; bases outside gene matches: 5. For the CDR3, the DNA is TGTGCCAGCAGTTTACACGGGGGACTATACGAGCAGTACGTC. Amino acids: CASSLHGGLYEQYV.

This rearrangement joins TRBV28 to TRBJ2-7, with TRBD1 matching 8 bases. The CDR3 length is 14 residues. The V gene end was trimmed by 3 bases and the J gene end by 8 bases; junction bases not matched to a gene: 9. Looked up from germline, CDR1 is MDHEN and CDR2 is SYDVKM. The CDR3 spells CASSFGGQGLQQYF. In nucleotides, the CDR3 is TGTGCCAGCAGTTTCGGAGGACAGGGACTTCAGCAGTACTTC.

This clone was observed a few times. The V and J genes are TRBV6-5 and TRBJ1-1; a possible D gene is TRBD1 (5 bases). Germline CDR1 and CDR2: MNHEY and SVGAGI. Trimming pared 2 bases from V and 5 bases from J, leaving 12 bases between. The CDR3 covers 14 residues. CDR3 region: CASSYLSRGTEAFF. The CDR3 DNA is TGTGCCAGCAGTTACCTCTCACGGGGGACTGAAGCTTTCTTT.

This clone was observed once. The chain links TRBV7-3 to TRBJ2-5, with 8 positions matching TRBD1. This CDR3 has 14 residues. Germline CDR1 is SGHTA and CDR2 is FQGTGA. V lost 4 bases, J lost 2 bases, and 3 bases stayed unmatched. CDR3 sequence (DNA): TGTGCCAGCAGCTCCACAGGGGGACAAGAGACCCAGTACTTC. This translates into CASSSTGGQETQYF.

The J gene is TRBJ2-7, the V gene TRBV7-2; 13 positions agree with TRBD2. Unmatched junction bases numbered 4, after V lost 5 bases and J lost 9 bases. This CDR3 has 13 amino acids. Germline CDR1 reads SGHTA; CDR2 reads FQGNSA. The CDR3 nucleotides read TGTGCCAGCAGCGGACTAGCGGGGGTATGGCAGTACTTC. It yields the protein CASSGLAGVWQYF.

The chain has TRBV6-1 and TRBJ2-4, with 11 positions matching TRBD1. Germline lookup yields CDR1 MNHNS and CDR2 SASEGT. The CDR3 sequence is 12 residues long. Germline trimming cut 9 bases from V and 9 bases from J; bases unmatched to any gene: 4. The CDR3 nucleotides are TGTGCCAGTGGGGACAGGGGGAGCATTCAGTACTTC. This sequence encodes CASGDRGSIQYF.

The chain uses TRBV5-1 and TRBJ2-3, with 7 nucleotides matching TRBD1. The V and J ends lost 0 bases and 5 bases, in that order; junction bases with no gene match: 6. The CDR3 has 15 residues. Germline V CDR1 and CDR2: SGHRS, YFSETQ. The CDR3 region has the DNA TGCGCCAGCAGCTTGGAAGGGGGCCTTAGAGATACGCAGTATTTT. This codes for CASSLEGGLRDTQYF.

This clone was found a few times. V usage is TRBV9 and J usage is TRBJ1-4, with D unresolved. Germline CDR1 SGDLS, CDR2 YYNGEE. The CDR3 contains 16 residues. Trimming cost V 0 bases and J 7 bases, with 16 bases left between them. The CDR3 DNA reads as TGTGCCAGCAGCGTAGCCGTATCAGAGCGTTTTGAAAAACTGTTTTTT. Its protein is CASSVAVSERFEKLFF.

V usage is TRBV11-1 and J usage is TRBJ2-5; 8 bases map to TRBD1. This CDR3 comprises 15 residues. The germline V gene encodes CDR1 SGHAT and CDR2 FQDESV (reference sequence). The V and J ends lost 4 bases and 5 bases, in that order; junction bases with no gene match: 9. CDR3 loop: CASSSGQATRETQYF. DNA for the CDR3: TGTGCCAGCAGCTCGGGACAGGCGACGCGTGAGACCCAGTACTTC.

In nucleotides, the CDR3 is TGCAGCGTTGACATGAGCGGGGGGAACACAGATACGCAGTATTTT. This sequence encodes CSVDMSGGNTDTQYF. This chain uses TRBV29-1 with TRBJ2-3; TRBD2 agrees at 9 bases. Trimming at V came to 3 bases and at J to 2 bases, leaving 6 bases not matched to a gene. The CDR3 loop spans 15 amino acids. Germline CDR1 and CDR2: SQVTM and ANQGSEA.

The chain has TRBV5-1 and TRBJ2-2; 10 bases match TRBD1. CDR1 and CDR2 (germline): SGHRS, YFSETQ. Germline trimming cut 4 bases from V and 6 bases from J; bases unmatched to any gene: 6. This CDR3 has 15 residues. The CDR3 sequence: CASSVRDRGSGELFF. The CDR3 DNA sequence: TGCGCCAGCAGCGTCCGGGACAGGGGTTCCGGGGAGCTGTTTTTT.

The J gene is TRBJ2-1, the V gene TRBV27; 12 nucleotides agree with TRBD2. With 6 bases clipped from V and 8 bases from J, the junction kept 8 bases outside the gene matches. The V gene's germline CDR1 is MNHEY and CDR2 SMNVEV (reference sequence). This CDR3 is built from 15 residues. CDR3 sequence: CASRDLAGGLHEQFF. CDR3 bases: TGTGCCAGCAGGGATCTAGCGGGGGGGCTCCATGAGCAGTTCTTC.

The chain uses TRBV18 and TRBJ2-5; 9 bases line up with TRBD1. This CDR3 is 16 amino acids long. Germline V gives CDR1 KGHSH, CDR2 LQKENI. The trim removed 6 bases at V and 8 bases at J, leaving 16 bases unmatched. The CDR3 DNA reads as TGTGCCAGCTCGTCCGGTCCGGGACAGGGTAGTCAAACCCAGTACTTC. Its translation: CASSSGPGQGSQTQYF.

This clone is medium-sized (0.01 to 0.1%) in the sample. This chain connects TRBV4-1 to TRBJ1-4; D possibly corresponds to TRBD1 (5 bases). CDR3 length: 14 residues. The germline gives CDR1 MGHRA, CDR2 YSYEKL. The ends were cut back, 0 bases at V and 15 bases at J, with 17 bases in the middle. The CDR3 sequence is CASSQDQGLHLMFF. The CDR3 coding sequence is TGCGCCAGCAGCCAAGATCAGGGCCTTCATTTGATGTTTTTT.

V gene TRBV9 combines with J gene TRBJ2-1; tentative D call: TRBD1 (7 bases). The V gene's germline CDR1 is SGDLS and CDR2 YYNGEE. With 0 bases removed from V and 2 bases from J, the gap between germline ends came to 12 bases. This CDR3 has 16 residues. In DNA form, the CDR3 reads TGTGCCAGCAGCGTAGATGCCAGGGGGGCCTACAATGAGCAGTTCTTC. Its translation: CASSVDARGAYNEQFF.

In DNA, the CDR3 is TGTGCCAGCAGTGAAACTCGTCCTCCCCTCCACTTT. Amino acid sequence: CASSETRPPLHF. The rearrangement links TRBV6-1 to TRBJ1-6, with D hard to call. Trimming removed 2 bases from V and 13 bases from J, with 9 bases in between. The CDR3 is 12 residues long. Germline-derived CDR1 and CDR2 are MNHNS and SASEGT.

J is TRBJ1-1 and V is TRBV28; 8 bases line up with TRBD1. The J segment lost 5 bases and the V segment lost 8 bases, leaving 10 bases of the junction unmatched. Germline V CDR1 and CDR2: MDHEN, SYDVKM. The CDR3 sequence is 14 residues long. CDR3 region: CASRTGTGGTEAFF. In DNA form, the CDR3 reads TGTGCCAGCCGAACCGGGACAGGAGGTACTGAAGCTTTCTTT. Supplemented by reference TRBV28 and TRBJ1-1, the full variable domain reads DVKVTQSSRYLVKRTGEKVFLECVQDMDHENMFWYRQDPGLGLRLIYFSYDVKMKEKGDIPEGYSVSREKKERFSLILESASTNQTSMYLCASRTGTGGTEAFFGQGTRLTVV.